This TCR beta chain was found in a study of CD8 T cells in ankylosing spondylitis. A quantitative 5'-RACE method, one with molecular barcodes, was used to make TCR beta libraries. Using its own MiXCR run on the 5' RACE reads, TCRdb lists one record per CDR3 protein. The sample holds more than 200,000 distinct CDR3 sequences, under 30% seen once. Germline CDR1 reads MGHRA; CDR2 reads YSYEKL. Trimming took 0 bases from V and 3 from J; bases not matched to a gene: 4. The CDR3 runs to 16 residues. Whole-study findings and limits: Ankylosing spondylitis blood appeared to carry a characteristic TCR beta motif of 7 or 8 highly homologous variants. According to the report, clones linked to the disease were significantly enriched in matched synovial fluid samples taken from ankylosing spondylitis patients.

In its sample, this clonotype was seen many times. Its antigen is currently unknown. The rearrangement uses TRBV4-1 and TRBJ1-3, with TRBD1 matching 8 bases. Sequenced sample: blood, either unsorted or a sorted T cell fraction (not recorded which). The receptor was isolated from a male donor with ankylosing spondylitis or in good health (not recorded which). The CDR3 bases are TGCGCCAGCAGCCAAGATCAGACAGGGGTTGGAAACACCATATATTTT. Its protein is CASSQDQTGVGNTIYF.